Following are 18 T cell receptor beta chains from one sample sequenced in a study of cytomegalovirus exposure and HLA in healthy donors. Researchers ran the PCR with 60 Vbeta and 13 Jbeta primers. Profiling relied on immunoSEQ multiplex PCR, and the TCRdb table lists in-frame clones only, not all of them. This sample has some 93,000 clones, with around three fifths found just once. Input material: PBMCs. The receptors originated from a boy younger than 18 in good health and CMV-seropositive.

V usage is TRBV5-1 and J usage is TRBJ2-7; TRBD1 might be the D (7 bases). The germline V gene has CDR1 SGHRS and CDR2 YFSETQ. Trimming removed 0 bases at V and 4 bases at J, with 14 bases between. The length of the CDR3 is 15 residues. The CDR3 region is CASSLAAGGNYEQYF. CDR3 coding DNA: TGCGCCAGCAGCTTGGCTGCAGGGGGGAATTACGAGCAGTACTTC.

The chain couples TRBV19 to TRBJ2-7; unclear D gene. This CDR3 spans 14 amino acids. CDR1 LNHDA and CDR2 SQIVND come from the germline V gene (reference sequence). Trimming pared 7 bases from V and 0 bases from J, leaving 13 bases between. The CDR3 region is CASKEVWSSYEQYF. The CDR3 nucleotides are TGTGCCAGTAAGGAAGTGTGGAGCTCCTACGAGCAGTACTTC.

This clone appeared a few times. V usage is TRBV10-1 and J usage is TRBJ1-1; maybe TRBD1 (5 bases). The CDR3 consists of 14 residues. Germline values: CDR1 WNHNN, CDR2 SYGVQD (reference sequence). Trimming stripped 5 bases from V and 5 bases from J, with 15 bases between. Here the CDR3 reads CASSWTRVRTEAFF. DNA of the CDR3: TGCGCCAGCAGTTGGACAAGGGTGAGGACTGAAGCTTTCTTT.

The J gene is TRBJ2-1, the V gene TRBV5-1, with D maybe TRBD2 (5 bases). CDR1 and CDR2 (germline): SGHRS, YFSETQ. The V end was cut by 4 bases, the J end by 7 bases, with 12 bases between. The CDR3 length is 13 residues. This CDR3 is CASSPGTENEQFF. DNA for the CDR3: TGCGCCAGCAGCCCGGGAACAGAAAATGAGCAGTTCTTC.

The chain uses TRBV30 and TRBJ1-4, with unresolved D. With 0 bases removed from V and 11 bases from J, the gap between germline ends came to 13 bases. CDR3 length: 13 residues. Germline V gene lookup returns CDR1 GTSNPN and CDR2 SVGIG (reference sequence). CDR3 coding DNA: TGTGCCTGGAGTGTAAAGATTACTTCCAAACTGTTTTTT. As protein: CAWSVKITSKLFF.

V is TRBV19 and J is TRBJ2-1; 8 nucleotides align to TRBD1. CDR1 is LNHDA and CDR2 is SQIVND in the germline V gene (reference sequence). This CDR3 contains 14 residues. Trimming at V came to 6 bases and at J to 7 bases, leaving 8 bases not matched to a gene. Written as DNA, the CDR3 is TGTGCCAGTAGCCGGCAGGGGGCTCGGAATGAGCAGTTCTTC. Its protein product is CASSRQGARNEQFF.

The chain has TRBV6-5 and TRBJ2-3; weak D call: TRBD2 (6 bases). V lost 4 bases and J 4 bases, leaving 12 bases between the germline ends. This CDR3 is 14 amino acids long. CDR1 and CDR2 (germline): MNHEY, SVGAGI. CDR3 nucleotides: TGTGCCAGCAGTTCCCGACTAGTGTCAGATACGCAGTATTTT. Amino acid sequence: CASSSRLVSDTQYF.

This clone has more than one count but fewer than ten. The chain has TRBV19 and TRBJ2-7; 10 nucleotides agree with TRBD1. Germline values: CDR1 LNHDA, CDR2 SQIVND (reference sequence). V gave up 7 bases and J gave up 2 bases; unmatched junction bases: 8. The CDR3 is 15 amino acids. CDR3 residues: CASTPTGTGAYEQYF. Here the CDR3 DNA reads TGTGCCAGTACCCCGACCGGGACAGGGGCCTACGAGCAGTACTTC.

The chain carries TRBV19 and TRBJ2-7; TRBD2 might be the D (6 bases). V shed 3 bases and J shed 0 bases, with 12 bases lying between them. Germline V gene data show CDR1 as LNHDA and CDR2 as SQIVND (reference sequence). The CDR3 loop spans 15 amino acids. The CDR3 nucleotides read TGTGCCAGTAGTATCGGGAGCGGATACTCCTACGAGCAGTACTTC. Translated, it gives CASSIGSGYSYEQYF.

V and J are TRBV29-1 and TRBJ2-3; no clear D gene. Trimming removed 3 bases at V and 8 bases at J, with 6 bases between. The germline V gene encodes CDR1 SQVTM and CDR2 ANQGSEA. The CDR3 covers 10 residues. The CDR3 protein is CSVDSLTQYF. The CDR3 DNA reads as TGCAGCGTTGATTCCCTTACGCAGTATTTT.

This clone was observed a few times. The chain combines TRBV30 with TRBJ1-4; possible D gene TRBD1, 5 bases. Germline-derived CDR1 and CDR2 are GTSNPN and SVGIG (reference sequence). This CDR3 spans 13 amino acids. The V end was cut by 0 bases, the J end by 10 bases, with 12 bases between. CDR3 protein: CAWSVGREVKLFF. CDR3 DNA sequence: TGTGCCTGGAGTGTTGGCAGGGAGGTAAAACTGTTTTTT.

The chain has TRBV19 and TRBJ1-2; maybe TRBD1 (5 bases). The CDR3 has 15 residues. Germline V lookup: CDR1 LNHDA, CDR2 SQIVND (reference sequence). With 7 bases removed from V and 1 base from J, the gap between germline ends came to 16 bases. The CDR3 protein is CASTPQDKINYGYTF. CDR3 nucleotide sequence: TGTGCCAGTACCCCACAGGACAAGATTAACTATGGCTACACCTTC.

The rearrangement links TRBV9 to TRBJ2-7; D is perhaps TRBD2 (6 bases). CDR1 SGDLS and CDR2 YYNGEE come from the germline V gene. The CDR3 totals 15 residues. V lost 0 bases, J lost 3 bases, and 13 bases lay in between. The CDR3 loop reads CASSVGSGLHYEQYF. CDR3 bases: TGTGCCAGCAGCGTAGGAAGCGGGTTACACTACGAGCAGTACTTC.

The rearrangement uses TRBV19 and TRBJ1-2, with D possibly TRBD1 on 5 matching bases. Germline CDR1 LNHDA, CDR2 SQIVND (reference sequence). With 3 bases removed from V and 6 bases from J, the gap between germline ends came to 11 bases. The CDR3 totals 13 residues. The CDR3 loop is CASSIQGRNGYTF. CDR3 DNA sequence: TGTGCCAGTAGTATTCAGGGTCGGAATGGCTACACCTTC.

J is TRBJ2-6 and V is TRBV6-1; tentatively, D is TRBD2 (5 bases). V shed 2 bases and J shed 4 bases, with 9 bases lying between them. This CDR3 has 15 amino acids. Germline values: CDR1 MNHNS, CDR2 SASEGT. The CDR3 sequence is CASSERGSGANVLTF. CDR3 DNA: TGTGCCAGCAGTGAACGGGGATCCGGGGCCAACGTCCTGACTTTC.

Note on this clone: Its ends do not fully match the called genes, so a read error is possible. This chain connects TRBV29-1 to TRBJ1-2; 10 bases line up with TRBD1. Germline V gene lookup returns CDR1 SQVTM and CDR2 ANQGSEA. The length of the CDR3 is 14 residues. DNA of the CDR3: TGCAGCGCCGATGGGACAGGGGACCTCTATGGCTACCCCTTC. This gives the protein CSADGTGDLYGYPF.

This chain connects TRBV5-6 to TRBJ2-2; D perhaps matches TRBD1 (6 bases). From germline, CDR1 is SGHDT and CDR2 YYEEEE. CDR3 length: 17 residues. Trimming took off 1 base at V and 5 bases at J, with 18 bases between the two ends. Written as DNA, the CDR3 is TGTGCCAGCAGCTTGTGGTCCGGCCACAGGGCAACCGGGGAGCTGTTTTTT. Translation: CASSLWSGHRATGELFF.

The chain couples TRBV29-1 to TRBJ2-2; 7 bases map to TRBD1. CDR3 length: 13 residues. The ends lost 7 bases at V and 4 bases at J; junction bases unmatched: 6. Germline V gene sequence: CDR1 SQVTM, CDR2 ANQGSEA. In nucleotides, the CDR3 is TGCAGCGGACGACAGGGTATCACCGGGGAGCTGTTTTTT. Protein sequence: CSGRQGITGELFF.